Listed below are T cell receptor beta chains from one sample, sequenced in a study of blood T cells in healthy people across ages. TCRdb reanalysed the 5' RACE reads using MiXCR and keeps one entry per CDR3 protein. The sample shows 1,800,000 or so distinct CDR3 sequences, around 40% of them seen only once. The sample consisted of blood. Receptors originate from a human donor in good health. CDR3s include the opening cysteine and the closing phenylalanine or tryptophan.

J	V	CDR3
TRBJ2-5	TRBV20-1	CSALRGNYQETQYF
-	TRBV29-1	CSARTNYEQYF
TRBJ1-2	TRBV6-2/TRBV6-3	CASKGPALNYGYTF
TRBJ1-1	TRBV28	CASSYRIMNTEAFF
TRBJ1-2	TRBV5-5	CASSKWSGRRLGGYGYTF
TRBJ1-5	TRBV28	CASSPLLGQPQHF
TRBJ2-7	TRBV7-2	CASSFKAGPTDEQYF
TRBJ1-5	TRBV20-1	CSAAWTDPAQPQHF
TRBJ2-6	TRBV5-5	CASSLVGRKFDSGANVLTF
TRBJ1-6	TRBV20-1	CSASPILNSPLHF
TRBJ1-2	TRBV12-3/TRBV12-4	CASSLMDSPGGYTF
TRBJ2-4	TRBV20-1	CSARLQGRRDLQYF
TRBJ1-1	TRBV7-3	CASRRDPGNTEAFF
TRBJ2-5	TRBV20-1	CSARVGLGQVTQYF
TRBJ1-1	TRBV24-1	CATSDRLRKGEAFF
TRBJ1-2	TRBV29-1	CSVVVDLNYGYTF
TRBJ2-3	TRBV2	CASDGTDGLDTQYF
TRBJ2-1	TRBV2	CASRGGSQFF
TRBJ2-1	TRBV10-3	CATYRGREQFF
TRBJ2-5	TRBV13	CASSPSTGGDETQYF
TRBJ2-2	TRBV20-1	CSAEPGLADTGELFF
TRBJ1-5	TRBV6-6	CASSSGSVQPQHF
TRBJ1-2	TRBV7-2	CASSLAAEGLYRYTF
TRBJ1-2	TRBV29-1	CSAGDRGAYDYTF
TRBJ1-2	TRBV12-3/TRBV12-4	CASSYNMDGYTF
TRBJ2-1	TRBV7-2	CASSFLYAGAGNEQFF
TRBJ2-7	TRBV3-1	CASSQDAKFLEQYF
TRBJ2-1	TRBV6-5	CASSKTGLGAYNEQFF
TRBJ1-1	TRBV25-1	CASSQFGTAEAFF
TRBJ2-1	TRBV20-1	CSAKPGRDFDDEQFF
TRBJ2-7	TRBV20-1	CSANLAGEGYEQYF
TRBJ1-1	TRBV5-1	CASSPATTANTEAFF
TRBJ2-7	TRBV20-1	CSASKGTGVPGQYF
-	TRBV3-1	CASSQDMGPQKTQYF
TRBJ1-1	TRBV6-5	CASSLQDMNTEAFF
TRBJ1-2	TRBV20-1	CCASPLPGYTF
TRBJ2-3	TRBV18	CASSPSTSGGDNTQYF
TRBJ1-6	TRBV28	CASSFLGGPNSPLHF
TRBJ2-1	TRBV28	CASSPPGELSYNEQFF
TRBJ2-1	TRBV12-3/TRBV12-4	CASSLTGAGEQFF
TRBJ1-1	TRBV29-1	CSVEGRQGYSEAFF
TRBJ2-5	TRBV4-1	CASSRVIPGLAGGQGTQYF
TRBJ1-2	TRBV27	CASRPGGAWDYGYTF
TRBJ2-1	TRBV5-1	CASSLRGPRYERFF
TRBJ2-7	TRBV24-1	CATSDRLSYEQYF
TRBJ2-2	TRBV29-1	CSVEGLVGELFF
TRBJ2-1	TRBV5-5	CASPKKGGSDEQFF
TRBJ2-1	TRBV24-1	CATGPGYEQFF
TRBJ1-2	TRBV4-1	CASSHPEQGEDYGYTF
TRBJ1-1	TRBV10-3	CAISGLLGHTNEAFF
TRBJ2-1	TRBV2	CASDGTRSYNEQFF
TRBJ1-1	TRBV27	CASSLTRQGPNTEAFF
TRBJ2-3	TRBV29-1	CSVEETGGTDTQYF